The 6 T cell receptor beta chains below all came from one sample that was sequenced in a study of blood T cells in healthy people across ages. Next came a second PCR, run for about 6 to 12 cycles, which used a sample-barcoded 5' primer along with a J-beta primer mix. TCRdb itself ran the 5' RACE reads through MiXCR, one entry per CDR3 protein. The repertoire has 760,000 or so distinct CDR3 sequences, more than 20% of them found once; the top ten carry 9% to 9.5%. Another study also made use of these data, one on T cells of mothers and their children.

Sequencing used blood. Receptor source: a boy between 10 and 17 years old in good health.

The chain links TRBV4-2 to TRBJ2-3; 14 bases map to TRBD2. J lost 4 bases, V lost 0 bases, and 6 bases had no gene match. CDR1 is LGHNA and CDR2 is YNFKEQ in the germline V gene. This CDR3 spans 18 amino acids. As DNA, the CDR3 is TGTGCCAGCAGCCAAGAAAGAGGGACTAGCGGGGGACCAGATACGCAGTATTTT. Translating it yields CASSQERGTSGGPDTQYF.

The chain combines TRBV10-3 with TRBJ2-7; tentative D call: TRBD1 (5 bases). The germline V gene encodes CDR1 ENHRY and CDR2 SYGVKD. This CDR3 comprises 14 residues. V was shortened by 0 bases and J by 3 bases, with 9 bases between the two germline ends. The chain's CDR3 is CAISESDSYYEQYF. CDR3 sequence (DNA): TGTGCCATCAGTGAGTCAGACAGCTACTACGAGCAGTACTTC.

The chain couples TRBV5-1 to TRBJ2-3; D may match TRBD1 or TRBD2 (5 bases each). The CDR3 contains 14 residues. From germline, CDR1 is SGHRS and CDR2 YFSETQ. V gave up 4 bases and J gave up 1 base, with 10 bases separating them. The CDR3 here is CASSPWDRTDTQYF. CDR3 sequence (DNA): TGCGCCAGCAGCCCCTGGGACCGCACAGATACGCAGTATTTT.

The CDR3 sequence is CASSYYRGDEQFF. The CDR3 nucleotides are TGTGCCAGCAGTTACTATCGGGGCGATGAGCAGTTCTTC. The gene calls are TRBV6-5 and TRBJ2-1, with D possibly called TRBD1 or TRBD2 (5 bases each). The CDR3 runs 13 residues. Germline V gene data show CDR1 as MNHEY and CDR2 as SVGAGI. Trimming shortened V by 1 base and J by 8 bases, and 9 bases separated the two germline ends.

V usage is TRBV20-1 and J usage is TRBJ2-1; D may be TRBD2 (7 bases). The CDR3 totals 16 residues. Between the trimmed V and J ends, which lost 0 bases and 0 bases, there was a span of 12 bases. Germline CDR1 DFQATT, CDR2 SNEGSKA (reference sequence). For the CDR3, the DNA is TGCAGTGCTAGAGATGCGGGGGCCAGCTCCTACAATGAGCAGTTCTTC. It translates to CSARDAGASSYNEQFF.

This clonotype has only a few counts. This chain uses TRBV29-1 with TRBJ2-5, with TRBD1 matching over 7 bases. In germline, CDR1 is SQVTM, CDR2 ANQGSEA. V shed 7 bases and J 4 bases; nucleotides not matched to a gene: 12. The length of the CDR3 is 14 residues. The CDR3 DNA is TGCAGCGGCATGAACACAGGGGCGGGAGAGACCCAGTACTTC. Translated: CSGMNTGAGETQYF.